The 17 T cell receptor beta chains below all came from one sample that was sequenced in a study of T cell responses to AZD1222 COVID-19 vaccine. Clones were read by immunoSEQ multiplex PCR, and TCRdb kept only the in-frame ones, dropping some. The table includes around 90,000 clones, approximately 90% detected once. The sample consisted of peripheral blood, taken on day 0 of MenACWY control vaccination. The receptor source for this set is an adult in good health.

This chain links TRBV5-6 with TRBJ1-1; D possibly corresponds to TRBD1 (5 bases). CDR3 length: 14 residues. V shed 1 base and J shed 5 bases, with 12 bases lying between them. Germline V gives CDR1 SGHDT, CDR2 YYEEEE. Here the CDR3 reads CASSLFGGGTEAFF. For the CDR3, the DNA is TGTGCCAGCAGCTTGTTTGGGGGAGGTACTGAAGCTTTCTTT.

The chain employs TRBV5-1 and TRBJ1-6, with D possibly TRBD1 on 5 matching bases. Germline lookup yields CDR1 SGHRS and CDR2 YFSETQ. The CDR3 spans 14 residues. V was trimmed by 0 bases and J by 7 bases, leaving 8 bases between them. CDR3 DNA: TGCGCCAGCAGCTTGGGGGGCGACAATTCACCCCTCCACTTT. Translated, it gives CASSLGGDNSPLHF.

The genes are TRBV5-1 and TRBJ1-5; tentative D call: TRBD1 (6 bases). The germline V and J ends were trimmed by 4 bases and 2 bases, with 13 bases remaining between them. The CDR3 loop spans 15 amino acids. Per the germline V gene, CDR1 is SGHRS and CDR2 is YFSETQ. The CDR3 protein is CASSPTGSGNQPQHF. The CDR3 bases are TGCGCCAGCAGCCCGACAGGTTCGGGCAATCAGCCCCAGCATTTT.

V gene TRBV5-1 combines with J gene TRBJ1-2; D unresolved. The V and J ends lost 4 bases and 4 bases respectively, with 11 bases between them. Germline V gene lookup returns CDR1 SGHRS and CDR2 YFSETQ. The length of the CDR3 is 13 residues. CDR3 in DNA: TGCGCCAGCAGCGTACAGTTGGGCTATGGCTACACCTTC. Translation: CASSVQLGYGYTF.

This clone was picked up one time. The chain employs TRBV18 and TRBJ1-4; D gene uncertain. The CDR3 contains 16 residues. CDR1 is KGHSH and CDR2 is LQKENI in the germline V gene. The germline V and J ends were trimmed by 3 bases and 0 bases, with 11 bases remaining between them. In nucleotides, the CDR3 is TGTGCCAGCTCACCTACCGTAATATCAACTAATGAAAAACTGTTTTTT. Protein: CASSPTVISTNEKLFF.

The chain combines TRBV9 with TRBJ2-3; D is unresolved. Germline CDR1 SGDLS, CDR2 YYNGEE. Trimming pared 1 base from V and 0 bases from J, leaving 6 bases between. The CDR3 has 14 residues. This CDR3 is CASSVFWSTDTQYF. CDR3 bases: TGTGCCAGCAGCGTATTTTGGAGCACAGATACGCAGTATTTT.

The chain recombines TRBV7-2 with TRBJ2-7; possibly TRBD2 for D (5 bases). From germline, CDR1 is SGHTA and CDR2 FQGNSA. V lost 3 bases and J 0 bases, leaving 12 bases between the germline ends. The CDR3 has 15 amino acids. CDR3 nucleotide sequence: TGTGCCAGCAGCTTTGGGAACCGGGGCTCCTACGAGCAGTACTTC. As protein: CASSFGNRGSYEQYF.

V and J are TRBV18 and TRBJ1-4; weak D call: TRBD1 (6 bases). CDR3 size: 14 residues. CDR1 and CDR2 from the germline V gene are KGHSH and LQKENI. The V and J ends lost 6 bases and 5 bases respectively, with 13 bases between them. The CDR3 DNA sequence: TGTGCCAGCTCCCCGGGACAAGGGAATGAAAAACTGTTTTTT. Amino acids: CASSPGQGNEKLFF.

This clone came up once. The chain uses TRBV28 and TRBJ2-1; 11 bases agree with TRBD1. The CDR3 spans 15 residues. The J segment lost 4 bases and the V segment lost 6 bases, leaving 5 bases of the junction unmatched. Germline assignment: CDR1 MDHEN and CDR2 SYDVKM. CDR3 bases: TGTGCCAGCAGCCAAGGACAGGGGGCGTACAATGAGCAGTTCTTC. It codes for CASSQGQGAYNEQFF.

The V call is TRBV6-5, the J call TRBJ2-7; 9 bases match TRBD1. Germline CDR1 MNHEY, CDR2 SVGAGI. The CDR3 extends over 14 amino acids. The V segment lost 7 bases and the J segment 4 bases; nucleotides outside the gene matches: 8. CDR3 coding DNA: TGTGCCAGCACCAAGGGGGACAGGGATTACGAGCAGTACTTC. Amino acids: CASTKGDRDYEQYF.

V usage is TRBV4-3 and J usage is TRBJ2-5, with TRBD1 identical over 9 bases. The CDR3 sequence is 15 residues long. Germline V gives CDR1 LGHNA, CDR2 YSLEER. V lost 4 bases to trimming and J lost 2 bases; unmatched junction nucleotides: 5. The CDR3 DNA reads TGCGCCAGCAGCCTAACAGGGGGCTGGCAAGAGACCCAGTACTTC. Translated: CASSLTGGWQETQYF.

The chain uses TRBV19 and TRBJ2-7; possible D gene TRBD2, 6 bases. Germline lookup yields CDR1 LNHDA and CDR2 SQIVND (reference sequence). The CDR3 spans 14 residues. Trimming removed 6 bases at V and 2 bases at J, with 14 bases between. Here the CDR3 reads CASRAGREPYEQYF. The DNA of the CDR3 is TGTGCCAGTAGGGCGGGACGGGAACCCTACGAGCAGTACTTC.

This rearrangement joins TRBV29-1 to TRBJ2-7, with no clear D. V lost 7 bases and J 6 bases, leaving 13 bases between the germline ends. The germline gives CDR1 SQVTM, CDR2 ANQGSEA. This CDR3 is 11 amino acids long. In DNA form, the CDR3 reads TGCAGCGCTGCGAAGGGTGGCGAGCAGTACTTC. This sequence encodes CSAAKGGEQYF.

This chain connects TRBV12-3 or TRBV12-4 to TRBJ2-7, with D perhaps assigned TRBD1 or TRBD2 (5 bases each). This CDR3 has 13 residues. V was cut by 7 bases and J by 4 bases, with 14 bases left in between. In DNA, the CDR3 is TGTGCCAGCATGGACGCTGGGGGATACGAGCAGTACTTC. Residues: CASMDAGGYEQYF.

The chain joins TRBV6-5 to TRBJ2-7; TRBD1 matches 8 bases. V was pared by 6 bases and J by 2 bases, with 9 bases of the junction left unmatched. This CDR3 region has 15 residues. CDR1 is MNHEY, CDR2 SVGAGI, per germline. The CDR3 sequence is CASSLKTGEAYEQYF. The CDR3 DNA is TGTGCCAGCAGCCTAAAGACAGGGGAGGCCTACGAGCAGTACTTC.

This sequence joins TRBV2 and TRBJ2-3; 10 bases are shared with TRBD1. This CDR3 comprises 16 residues. Germline-derived CDR1 and CDR2 are SNHLY and FYNNEI. The trim removed 2 bases at V and 1 base at J, leaving 3 bases unmatched. Written as DNA, the CDR3 is TGTGCCAGCAGTGAACTGGGACAGGGGCGCACAGATACGCAGTATTTT. Translating gives CASSELGQGRTDTQYF.

The chain recombines TRBV15 with TRBJ1-6; no firm D call. V lost 1 base and J 9 bases, leaving 10 bases between the germline ends. Germline loops: CDR1 LNHNV, CDR2 YYDKDF (reference sequence). This CDR3 comprises 14 residues. The DNA of the CDR3 is TGTGCCACCAGCAGAGGCTCCGGCCCTTCACCCCTCCACTTT. Protein: CATSRGSGPSPLHF. Based on the CDR3 plus reference TRBV15 and TRBJ1-6, the full variable domain is DAMVIQNPRYQVTQFGKPVTLSCSQTLNHNVMYWYQQKSSQAPKLLFHYYDKDFNNEADTPDNFQSRRPNTSFCFLDIRSPGLGDTAMYLCATSRGSGPSPLHFGNGTRLTVT.